This T cell receptor beta chain is drawn from a study of blood T cell repertoires in COVID-19. Background on the study: Samples of COVID-19 (acute and convalescent) were obtained from the United States, Italy and Spain.

Trimming left V 1 base short and J 5 bases short, with 11 bases between. CDR3 length equals 14 residues. The V gene's germline CDR1 is MGHRA and CDR2 YSYEKL. Seattle participants joined during active infection and were tracked over time. This table comes from immunoSEQ multiplex PCR, and its TCRdb copy is limited to in-frame clones, with some not included. The data contain some 300,000 clones, 75% to 90% of them singletons. The receptor's source is a woman aged 70 to 79 with COVID-19, enrolled during active disease. This sequence joins TRBV4-1 and TRBJ2-5; D ambiguous. The specimen was peripheral blood. The CDR3 nucleotides read TGCGCCAGCAGCCAAGGGGCCCCGCCGGAGACCCAGTACTTC. It specifies CASSQGAPPETQYF.